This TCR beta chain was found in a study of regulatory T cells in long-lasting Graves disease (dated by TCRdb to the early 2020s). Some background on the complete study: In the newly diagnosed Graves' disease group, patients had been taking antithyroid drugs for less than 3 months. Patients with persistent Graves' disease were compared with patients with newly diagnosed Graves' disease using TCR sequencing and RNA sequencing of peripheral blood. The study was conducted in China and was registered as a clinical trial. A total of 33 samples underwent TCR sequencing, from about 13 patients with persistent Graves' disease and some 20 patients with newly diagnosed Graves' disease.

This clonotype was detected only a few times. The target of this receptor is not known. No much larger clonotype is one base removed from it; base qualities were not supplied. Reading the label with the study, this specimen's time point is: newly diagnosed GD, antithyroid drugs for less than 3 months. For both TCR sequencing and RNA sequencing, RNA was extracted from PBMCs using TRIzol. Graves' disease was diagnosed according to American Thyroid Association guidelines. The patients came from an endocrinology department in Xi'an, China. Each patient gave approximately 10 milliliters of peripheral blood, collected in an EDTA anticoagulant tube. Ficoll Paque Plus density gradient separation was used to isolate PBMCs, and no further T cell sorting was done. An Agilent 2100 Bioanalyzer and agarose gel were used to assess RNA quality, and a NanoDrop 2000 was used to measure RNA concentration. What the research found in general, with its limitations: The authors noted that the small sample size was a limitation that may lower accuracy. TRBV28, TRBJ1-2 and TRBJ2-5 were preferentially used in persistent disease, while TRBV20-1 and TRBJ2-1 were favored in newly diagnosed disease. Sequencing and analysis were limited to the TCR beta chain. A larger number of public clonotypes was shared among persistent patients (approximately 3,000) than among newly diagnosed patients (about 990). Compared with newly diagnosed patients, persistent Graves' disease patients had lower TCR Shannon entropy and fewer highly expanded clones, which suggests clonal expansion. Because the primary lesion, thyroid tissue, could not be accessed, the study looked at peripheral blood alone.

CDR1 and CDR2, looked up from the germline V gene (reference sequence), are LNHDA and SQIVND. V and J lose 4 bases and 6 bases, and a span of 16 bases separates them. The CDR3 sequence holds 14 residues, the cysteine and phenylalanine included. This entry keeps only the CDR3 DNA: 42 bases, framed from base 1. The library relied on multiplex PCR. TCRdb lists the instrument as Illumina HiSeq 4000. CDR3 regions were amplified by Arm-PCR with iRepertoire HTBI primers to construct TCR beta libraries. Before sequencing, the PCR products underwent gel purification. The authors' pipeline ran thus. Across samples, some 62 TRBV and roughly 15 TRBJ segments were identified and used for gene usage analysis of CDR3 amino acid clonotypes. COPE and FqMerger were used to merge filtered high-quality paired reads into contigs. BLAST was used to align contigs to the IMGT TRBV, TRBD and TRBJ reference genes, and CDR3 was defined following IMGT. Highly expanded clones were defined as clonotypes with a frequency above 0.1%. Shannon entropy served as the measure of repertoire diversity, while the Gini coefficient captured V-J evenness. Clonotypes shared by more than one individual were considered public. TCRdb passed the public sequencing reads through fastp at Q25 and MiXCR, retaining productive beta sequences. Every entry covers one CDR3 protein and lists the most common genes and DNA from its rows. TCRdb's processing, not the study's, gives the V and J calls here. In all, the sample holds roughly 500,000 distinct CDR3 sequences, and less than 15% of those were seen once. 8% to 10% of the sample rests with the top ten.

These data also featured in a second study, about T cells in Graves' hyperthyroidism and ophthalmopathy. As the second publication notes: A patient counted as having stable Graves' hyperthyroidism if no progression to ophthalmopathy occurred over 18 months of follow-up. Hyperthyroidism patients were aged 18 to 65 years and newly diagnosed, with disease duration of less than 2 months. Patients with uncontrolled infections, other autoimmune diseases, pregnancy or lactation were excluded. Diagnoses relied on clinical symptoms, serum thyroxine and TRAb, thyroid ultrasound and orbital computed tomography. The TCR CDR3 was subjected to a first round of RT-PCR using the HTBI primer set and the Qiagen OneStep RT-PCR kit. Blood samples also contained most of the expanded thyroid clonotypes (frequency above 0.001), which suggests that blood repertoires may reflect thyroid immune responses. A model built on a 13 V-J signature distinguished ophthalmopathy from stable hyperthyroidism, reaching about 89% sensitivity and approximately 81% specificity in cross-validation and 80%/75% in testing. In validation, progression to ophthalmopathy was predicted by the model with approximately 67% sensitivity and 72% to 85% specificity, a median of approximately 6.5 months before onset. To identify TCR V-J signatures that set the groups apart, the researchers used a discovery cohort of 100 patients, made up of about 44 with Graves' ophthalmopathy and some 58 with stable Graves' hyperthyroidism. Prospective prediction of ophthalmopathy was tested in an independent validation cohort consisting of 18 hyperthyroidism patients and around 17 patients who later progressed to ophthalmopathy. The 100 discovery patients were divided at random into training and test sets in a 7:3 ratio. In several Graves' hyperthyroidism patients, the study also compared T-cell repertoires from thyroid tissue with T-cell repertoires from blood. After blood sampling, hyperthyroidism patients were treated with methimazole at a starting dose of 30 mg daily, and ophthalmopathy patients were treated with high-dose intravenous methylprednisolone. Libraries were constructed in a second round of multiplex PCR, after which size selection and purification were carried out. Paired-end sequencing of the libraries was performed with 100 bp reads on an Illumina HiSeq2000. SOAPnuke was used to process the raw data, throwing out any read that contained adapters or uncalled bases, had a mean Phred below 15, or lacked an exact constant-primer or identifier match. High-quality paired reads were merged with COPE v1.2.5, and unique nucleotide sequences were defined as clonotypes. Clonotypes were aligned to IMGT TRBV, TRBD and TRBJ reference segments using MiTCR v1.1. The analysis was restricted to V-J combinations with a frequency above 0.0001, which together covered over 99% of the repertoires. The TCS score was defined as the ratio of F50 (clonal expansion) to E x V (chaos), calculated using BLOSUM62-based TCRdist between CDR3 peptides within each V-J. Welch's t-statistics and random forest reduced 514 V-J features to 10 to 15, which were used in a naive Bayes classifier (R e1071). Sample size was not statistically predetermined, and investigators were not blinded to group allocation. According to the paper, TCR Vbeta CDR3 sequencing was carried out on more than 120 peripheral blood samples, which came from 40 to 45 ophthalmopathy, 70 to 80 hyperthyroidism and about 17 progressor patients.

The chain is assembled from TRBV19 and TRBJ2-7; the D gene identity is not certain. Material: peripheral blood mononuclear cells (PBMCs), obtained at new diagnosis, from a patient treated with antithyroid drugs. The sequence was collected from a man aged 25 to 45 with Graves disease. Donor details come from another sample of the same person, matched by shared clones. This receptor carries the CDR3 CASSTSKAVLEQYF. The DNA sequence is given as TGTGCCAGTAGTACGTCAAAAGCAGTTCTCGAGCAGTACTTC.